These 8 T cell receptor beta chains share one sample of origin, sequenced in a study of spatial heterogeneity in lung cancer. The time point is: sample taken at primary tumor resection. Whole RNA obtained from tumor, nontumor lung or frozen PBMC underwent sequencing without sorting. From the 5' RACE reads, TCRdb called clonotypes with MiXCR, one entry per CDR3 protein. Here the sample spans about 92,000 distinct CDR3 sequences, over 9.5% being singletons. Here the sequenced sample was PBMCs, taken at surgery. The receptors originated from a male donor with early-stage non-small cell lung cancer.

The V gene is TRBV12-3 or TRBV12-4, the J gene TRBJ1-5, with D possibly matching TRBD1 (6 bases). The V gene lost 5 bases and the J gene lost 3 bases, with 8 bases spanning the gap. The CDR3 runs 13 residues. The CDR3 region is CASSGQLNQPQHF. CDR3 nucleotide sequence: TGTGCCAGCAGTGGACAGCTCAATCAGCCCCAGCATTTT.

The chain couples TRBV30 to TRBJ2-3; 11 bases are shared with TRBD2. The germline V gene encodes CDR1 GTSNPN and CDR2 SVGIG (reference sequence). The V gene end was trimmed by 0 bases and the J gene end by 2 bases; junction bases not matched to a gene: 7. The CDR3 is 17 residues long. This chain's CDR3 is CAWSVQTSGASTDTQYF. The DNA of the CDR3 is TGTGCCTGGAGTGTACAGACTAGCGGGGCTTCCACAGATACGCAGTATTTT.

The chain employs TRBV3-1 and TRBJ2-7, with 7 bases that match TRBD2. This CDR3 has 16 residues. V was pared by 0 bases and J by 7 bases, with 12 bases of the junction left unmatched. The germline gives CDR1 LGHDT, CDR2 YNNKEL (reference sequence). CDR3 coding DNA: TGTGCCAGCAGCCAAGACCTTCGGATCACCGGGAGGGAGCAGTACTTC. Its translation: CASSQDLRITGREQYF.

The chain couples TRBV20-1 to TRBJ1-2; 9 bases are a match to TRBD1. The CDR3 consists of 15 residues. V lost 1 base, J lost 2 bases, and 5 bases stayed unmatched. CDR1 and CDR2 (germline): DFQATT, SNEGSKA (reference sequence). CDR3 sequence: CSARVDRGPNYGYTF. As DNA, the CDR3 is TGCAGTGCTAGAGTGGACAGGGGACCAAACTATGGCTACACCTTC.

This chain uses TRBV7-2 with TRBJ2-7, with 11 positions matching TRBD1. The V gene end was trimmed by 5 bases and the J gene end by 6 bases; junction bases not matched to a gene: 6. CDR3 length: 14 amino acids. Germline CDR1 SGHTA, CDR2 FQGNSA. The CDR3 nucleotides read TGTGCCAGCAGCCTCGGGACAGGGGGTGGCGAGCAGTACTTC. Translation gives CASSLGTGGGEQYF.

The chain has TRBV28 and TRBJ1-4, with D unclear. V lost 2 bases and J 0 bases, leaving 10 bases between the germline ends. Germline V CDR1 and CDR2: MDHEN, SYDVKM. CDR3 length equals 16 residues. CDR3 region: CASSLAHSATNEKLFF. CDR3 DNA: TGTGCCAGCAGTTTAGCTCACAGCGCAACTAATGAAAAACTGTTTTTT.

A note on this clonotype: The junction differs from germline at one of its ends, possibly a read error. V and J are TRBV28 and TRBJ2-3; D might be TRBD2 (5 bases). The CDR3 loop spans 12 amino acids. Germline CDR1 reads MDHEN; CDR2 reads SYDVKM. In DNA form, the CDR3 reads TGTGCCAGCAGTTTTCCCCGGGGATTGGGTAATTTT. Translated, it gives CASSFPRGLGNF. The full variable domain, with the rest looked up from reference TRBV28 and TRBJ2-3, is DVKVTQSSRYLVKRTGEKVFLECVQDMDHENMFWYRQDPGLGLRLIYFSYDVKMKEKGDIPEGYSVSREKKERFSLILESASTNQTSMYLCASSFPRGLGNFGPGTRLTVL.

This clonotype came up a few times. This chain connects TRBV5-5 to TRBJ1-2; D is uncertain. V lost 0 bases to trimming and J lost 3 bases, with 12 bases between them. The CDR3 is 15 amino acids. Germline-derived CDR1 and CDR2 are SGHKS and YYEKEE (reference sequence). The CDR3 coding sequence is TGTGCCAGCAGCTTGGGGCAGGCTCCGTACTATGGCTACACCTTC. Protein sequence: CASSLGQAPYYGYTF.